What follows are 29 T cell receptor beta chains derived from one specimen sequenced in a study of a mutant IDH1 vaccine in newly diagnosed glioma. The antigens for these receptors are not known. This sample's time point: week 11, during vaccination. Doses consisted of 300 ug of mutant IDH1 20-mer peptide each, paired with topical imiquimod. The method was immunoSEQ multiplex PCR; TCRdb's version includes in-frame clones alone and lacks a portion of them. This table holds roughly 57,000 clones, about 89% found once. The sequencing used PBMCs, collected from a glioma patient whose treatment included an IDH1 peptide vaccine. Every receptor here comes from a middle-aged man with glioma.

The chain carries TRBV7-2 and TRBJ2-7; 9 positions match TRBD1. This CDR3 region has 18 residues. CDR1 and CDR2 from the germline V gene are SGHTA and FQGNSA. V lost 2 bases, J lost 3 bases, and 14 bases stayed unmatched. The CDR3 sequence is CASSLRGPGTGTYYEQYV. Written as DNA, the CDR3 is TGTGCCAGCAGCTTAAGGGGACCCGGGACAGGGACCTACTACGAGCAGTACGTC.

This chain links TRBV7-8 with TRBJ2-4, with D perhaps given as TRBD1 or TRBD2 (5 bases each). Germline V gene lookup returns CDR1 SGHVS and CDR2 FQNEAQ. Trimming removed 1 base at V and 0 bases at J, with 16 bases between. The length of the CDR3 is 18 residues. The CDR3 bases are TGTGCCAGCAGCTTAGACCGGGACGTAAGACTAGCCAAAAACATTCAGTACTTC. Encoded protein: CASSLDRDVRLAKNIQYF.

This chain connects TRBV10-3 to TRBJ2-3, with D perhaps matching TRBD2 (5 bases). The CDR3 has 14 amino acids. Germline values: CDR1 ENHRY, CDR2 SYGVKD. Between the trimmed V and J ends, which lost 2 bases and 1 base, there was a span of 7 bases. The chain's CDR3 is CAISEVGGTDTQYF. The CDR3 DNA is TGTGCCATCAGTGAGGTGGGAGGCACAGATACGCAGTATTTT.

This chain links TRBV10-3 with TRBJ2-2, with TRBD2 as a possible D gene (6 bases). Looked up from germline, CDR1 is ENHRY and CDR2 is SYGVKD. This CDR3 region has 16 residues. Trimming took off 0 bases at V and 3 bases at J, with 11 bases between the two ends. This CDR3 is CAISESGGTYTGELFF. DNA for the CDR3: TGTGCCATCAGTGAGTCGGGTGGGACTTACACCGGGGAGCTGTTTTTT.

The DNA for the CDR3 is TGTGCCTGCGGGGGGATAGGTCAGCCCCAGCATTTT. Translation gives CACGGIGQPQHF. The chain is built from TRBV28 and TRBJ1-5; D perhaps matches TRBD1 (5 bases). V shed 11 bases and J shed 6 bases, with 14 bases lying between them. Germline CDR1 is MDHEN and CDR2 is SYDVKM. The CDR3 contains 12 residues.

DNA for the CDR3: TGTGCCAGCAGCTTAGTAGGGACGGATGGCTACACCTTC. Protein product: CASSLVGTDGYTF. J is TRBJ1-2 and V is TRBV7-2, with TRBD1 as a possible D gene (5 bases). V lost 1 base and J lost 6, with 9 bases in between. CDR3 length equals 13 residues. Germline lookup yields CDR1 SGHTA and CDR2 FQGNSA. The variable domain in full, with the rest retrieved from reference TRBV7-2 and TRBJ1-2, is GAGVSQSPSNKVTEKGKDVELRCDPISGHTALYWYRQSLGQGLEFLIYFQGNSAPDKSGLPSDRFSAERTGGSVSTLTIQRTQQEDSAVYLCASSLVGTDGYTFGSGTRLTVV.

The CDR3, as DNA: TGTGCCTGGAGTCTATCCCAGCCGAGCTCCTACAATGAGCAGTTCTTC. It specifies CAWSLSQPSSYNEQFF. The chain carries TRBV30 and TRBJ2-1; D remains unclear. The CDR3 runs 16 residues. CDR1 and CDR2 from the germline V gene are GTSNPN and SVGIG (reference sequence). Trimming left V 2 bases short and J 0 bases short, with 14 bases between.

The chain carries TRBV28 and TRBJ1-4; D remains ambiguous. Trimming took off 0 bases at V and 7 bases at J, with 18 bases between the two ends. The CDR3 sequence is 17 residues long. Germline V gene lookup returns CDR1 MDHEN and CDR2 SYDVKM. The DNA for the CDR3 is TGTGCCAGCAGTTTATGGGCCCTGGCCGATCTAGGTGAAAAACTGTTTTTT. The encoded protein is CASSLWALADLGEKLFF.

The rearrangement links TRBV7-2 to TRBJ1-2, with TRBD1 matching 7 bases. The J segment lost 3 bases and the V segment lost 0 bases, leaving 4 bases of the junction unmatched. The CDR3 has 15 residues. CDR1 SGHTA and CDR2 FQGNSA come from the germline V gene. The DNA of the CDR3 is TGTGCCAGCAGCTTAGCCGAACAGGGGTACTATGGCTACACCTTC. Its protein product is CASSLAEQGYYGYTF.

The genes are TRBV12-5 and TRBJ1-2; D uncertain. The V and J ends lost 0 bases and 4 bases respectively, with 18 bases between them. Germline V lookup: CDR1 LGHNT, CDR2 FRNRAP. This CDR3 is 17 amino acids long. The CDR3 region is CASGLVIGPSVGYGYTF. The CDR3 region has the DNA TGTGCTAGTGGTTTGGTAATAGGACCCTCGGTGGGCTATGGCTACACCTTC.

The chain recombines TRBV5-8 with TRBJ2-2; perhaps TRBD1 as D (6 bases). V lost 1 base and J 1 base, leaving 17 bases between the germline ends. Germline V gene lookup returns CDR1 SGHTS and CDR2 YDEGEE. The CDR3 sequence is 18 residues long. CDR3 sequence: CASSLPTFETGNTGELFF. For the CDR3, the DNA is TGTGCCAGCAGCTTGCCGACCTTTGAGACAGGGAACACCGGGGAGCTGTTTTTT.

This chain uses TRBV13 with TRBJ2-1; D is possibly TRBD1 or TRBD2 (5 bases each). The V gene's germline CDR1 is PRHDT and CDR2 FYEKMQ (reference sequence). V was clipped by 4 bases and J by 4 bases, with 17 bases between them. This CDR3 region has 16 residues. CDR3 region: CASSSFFGARYNEQFF. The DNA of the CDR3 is TGTGCCAGCAGCTCCTTTTTCGGGGCTCGATACAATGAGCAGTTCTTC. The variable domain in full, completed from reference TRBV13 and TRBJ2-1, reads AAGVIQSPRHLIKEKRETATLKCYPIPRHDTVYWYQQGPGQDPQFLISFYEKMQSDKGSIPDRFSAQQFSDYHSELNMSSLELGDSALYFCASSSFFGARYNEQFFGPGTRLTVL.

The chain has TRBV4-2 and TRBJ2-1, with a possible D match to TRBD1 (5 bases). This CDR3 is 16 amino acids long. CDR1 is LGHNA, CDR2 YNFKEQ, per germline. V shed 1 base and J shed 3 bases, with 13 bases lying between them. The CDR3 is CASSQVLTAGYNEQFF. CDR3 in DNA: TGTGCCAGCAGCCAAGTCCTGACAGCCGGCTACAATGAGCAGTTCTTC.

The CDR3 loop reads CASSPGGVNEQFF. For the CDR3, the DNA is TGTGCCAGCTCACCAGGAGGGGTCAATGAGCAGTTCTTC. The chain is built from TRBV18 and TRBJ2-1, with D possibly TRBD2 on 6 matching bases. CDR1 and CDR2 from the germline V gene are KGHSH and LQKENI. The CDR3 runs to 13 residues. V lost 2 bases to trimming and J lost 6 bases, with 8 bases between them.

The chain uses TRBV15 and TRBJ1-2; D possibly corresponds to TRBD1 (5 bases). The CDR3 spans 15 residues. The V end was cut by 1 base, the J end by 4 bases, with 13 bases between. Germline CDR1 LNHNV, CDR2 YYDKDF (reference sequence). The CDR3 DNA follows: TGTGCCACCAGCAGAGCGAGGGGTGGGACCTATGGCTACACCTTC. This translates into CATSRARGGTYGYTF.

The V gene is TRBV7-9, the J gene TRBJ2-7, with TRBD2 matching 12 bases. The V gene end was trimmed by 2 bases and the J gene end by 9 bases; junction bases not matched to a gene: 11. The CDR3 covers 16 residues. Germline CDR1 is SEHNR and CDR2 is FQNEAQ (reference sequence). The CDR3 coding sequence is TGTGCCAGCAGCTTAAAGAGACTAGCGGGAGCTGACGGGCAGTACTTC. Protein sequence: CASSLKRLAGADGQYF.

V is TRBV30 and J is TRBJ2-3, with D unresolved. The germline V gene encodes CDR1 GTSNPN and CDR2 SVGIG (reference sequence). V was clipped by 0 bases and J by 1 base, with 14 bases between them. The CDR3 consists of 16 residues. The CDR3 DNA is TGTGCCTGGAGTGTAATAGGCGGCTTCCGCACAGATACGCAGTATTTT. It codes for CAWSVIGGFRTDTQYF.

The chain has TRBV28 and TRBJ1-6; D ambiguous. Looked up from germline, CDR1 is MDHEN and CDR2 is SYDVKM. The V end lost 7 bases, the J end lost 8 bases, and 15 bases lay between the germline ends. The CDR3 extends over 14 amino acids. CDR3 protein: CASTPGVGYSPLHF. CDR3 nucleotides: TGTGCCAGCACCCCGGGAGTGGGATATTCACCCCTCCACTTT.

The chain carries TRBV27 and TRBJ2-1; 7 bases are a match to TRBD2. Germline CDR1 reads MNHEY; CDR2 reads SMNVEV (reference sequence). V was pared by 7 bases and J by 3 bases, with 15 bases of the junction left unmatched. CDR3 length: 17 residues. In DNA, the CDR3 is TGTGCCAGCATTTCCCGGGAGGAACAAGGGCTCTACAATGAGCAGTTCTTC. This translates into CASISREEQGLYNEQFF.

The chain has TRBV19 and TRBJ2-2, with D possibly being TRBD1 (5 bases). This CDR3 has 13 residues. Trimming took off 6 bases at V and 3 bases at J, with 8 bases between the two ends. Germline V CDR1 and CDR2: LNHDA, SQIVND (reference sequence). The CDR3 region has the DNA TGTGCCAGTAGCCCAGGGCACACCGGGGAGCTGTTTTTT. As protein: CASSPGHTGELFF.

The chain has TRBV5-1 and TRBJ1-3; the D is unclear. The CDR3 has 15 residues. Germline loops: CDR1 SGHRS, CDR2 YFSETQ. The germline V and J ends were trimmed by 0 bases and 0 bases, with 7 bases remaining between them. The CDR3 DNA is TGCGCCAGCAGCTTGGTGTCAGCCTCTGGAAACACCATATATTTT. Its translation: CASSLVSASGNTIYF.

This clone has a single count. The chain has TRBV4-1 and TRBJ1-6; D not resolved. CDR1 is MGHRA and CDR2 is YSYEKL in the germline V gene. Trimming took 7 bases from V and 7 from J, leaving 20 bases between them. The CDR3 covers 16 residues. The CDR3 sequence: CASKPLGKSSNSPLHF. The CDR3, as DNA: TGCGCCAGCAAGCCCCTAGGGAAAAGTTCGAATTCACCCCTCCACTTT.

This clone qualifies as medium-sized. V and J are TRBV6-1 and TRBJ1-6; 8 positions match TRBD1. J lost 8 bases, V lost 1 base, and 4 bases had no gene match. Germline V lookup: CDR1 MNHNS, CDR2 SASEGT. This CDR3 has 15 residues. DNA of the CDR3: TGTGCCAGCAGTGAAGAGACAGGGGATTATTCACCCCTCCACTTT. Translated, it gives CASSEETGDYSPLHF.

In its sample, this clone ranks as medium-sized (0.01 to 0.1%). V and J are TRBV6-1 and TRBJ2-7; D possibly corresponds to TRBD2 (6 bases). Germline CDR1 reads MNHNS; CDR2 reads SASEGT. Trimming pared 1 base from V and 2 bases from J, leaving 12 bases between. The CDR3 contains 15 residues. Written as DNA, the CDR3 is TGTGCCAGCAGTGAAGGGGCTAGCGTTACCTACGAGCAGTACTTC. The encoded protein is CASSEGASVTYEQYF.

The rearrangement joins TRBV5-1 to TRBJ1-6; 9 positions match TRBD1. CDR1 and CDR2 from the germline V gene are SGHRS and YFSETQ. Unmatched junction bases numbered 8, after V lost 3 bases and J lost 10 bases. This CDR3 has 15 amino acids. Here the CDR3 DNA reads TGCGCCAGCAGCTCCGGGACAGGGAGCGGCTCACCCCTCCACTTT. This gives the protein CASSSGTGSGSPLHF.

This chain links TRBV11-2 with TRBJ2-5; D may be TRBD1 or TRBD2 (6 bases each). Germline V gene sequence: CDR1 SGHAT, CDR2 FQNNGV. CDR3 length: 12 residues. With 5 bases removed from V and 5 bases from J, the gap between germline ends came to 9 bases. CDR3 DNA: TGTGCCAGCAGCATAGGGGGGGAGACCCAGTACTTC. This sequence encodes CASSIGGETQYF.

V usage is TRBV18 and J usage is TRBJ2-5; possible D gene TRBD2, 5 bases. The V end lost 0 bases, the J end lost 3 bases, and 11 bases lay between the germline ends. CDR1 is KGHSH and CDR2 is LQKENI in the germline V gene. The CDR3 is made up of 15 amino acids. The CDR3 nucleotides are TGTGCCAGCTCACCACCCCCTCGGGGAAAAGAGACCCAGTACTTC. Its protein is CASSPPPRGKETQYF.

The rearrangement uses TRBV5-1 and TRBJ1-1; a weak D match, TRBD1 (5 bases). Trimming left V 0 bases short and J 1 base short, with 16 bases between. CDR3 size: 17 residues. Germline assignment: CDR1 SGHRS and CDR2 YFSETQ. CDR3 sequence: CASSLGAGPRRNTEAFF. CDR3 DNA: TGCGCCAGCAGCTTGGGAGCGGGGCCCCGGCGGAACACTGAAGCTTTCTTT.

CDR3 sequence reads: CASSDGTSGRGYNEQFF. In DNA form, the CDR3 reads TGTGCCAGCAGTGACGGGACTAGCGGGAGAGGGTACAATGAGCAGTTCTTC. The chain links TRBV2 to TRBJ2-1; 14 nucleotides agree with TRBD2. V was pared by 3 bases and J by 4 bases, with 5 bases of the junction left unmatched. The CDR3 sequence is 17 residues long. The V gene's germline CDR1 is SNHLY and CDR2 FYNNEI.